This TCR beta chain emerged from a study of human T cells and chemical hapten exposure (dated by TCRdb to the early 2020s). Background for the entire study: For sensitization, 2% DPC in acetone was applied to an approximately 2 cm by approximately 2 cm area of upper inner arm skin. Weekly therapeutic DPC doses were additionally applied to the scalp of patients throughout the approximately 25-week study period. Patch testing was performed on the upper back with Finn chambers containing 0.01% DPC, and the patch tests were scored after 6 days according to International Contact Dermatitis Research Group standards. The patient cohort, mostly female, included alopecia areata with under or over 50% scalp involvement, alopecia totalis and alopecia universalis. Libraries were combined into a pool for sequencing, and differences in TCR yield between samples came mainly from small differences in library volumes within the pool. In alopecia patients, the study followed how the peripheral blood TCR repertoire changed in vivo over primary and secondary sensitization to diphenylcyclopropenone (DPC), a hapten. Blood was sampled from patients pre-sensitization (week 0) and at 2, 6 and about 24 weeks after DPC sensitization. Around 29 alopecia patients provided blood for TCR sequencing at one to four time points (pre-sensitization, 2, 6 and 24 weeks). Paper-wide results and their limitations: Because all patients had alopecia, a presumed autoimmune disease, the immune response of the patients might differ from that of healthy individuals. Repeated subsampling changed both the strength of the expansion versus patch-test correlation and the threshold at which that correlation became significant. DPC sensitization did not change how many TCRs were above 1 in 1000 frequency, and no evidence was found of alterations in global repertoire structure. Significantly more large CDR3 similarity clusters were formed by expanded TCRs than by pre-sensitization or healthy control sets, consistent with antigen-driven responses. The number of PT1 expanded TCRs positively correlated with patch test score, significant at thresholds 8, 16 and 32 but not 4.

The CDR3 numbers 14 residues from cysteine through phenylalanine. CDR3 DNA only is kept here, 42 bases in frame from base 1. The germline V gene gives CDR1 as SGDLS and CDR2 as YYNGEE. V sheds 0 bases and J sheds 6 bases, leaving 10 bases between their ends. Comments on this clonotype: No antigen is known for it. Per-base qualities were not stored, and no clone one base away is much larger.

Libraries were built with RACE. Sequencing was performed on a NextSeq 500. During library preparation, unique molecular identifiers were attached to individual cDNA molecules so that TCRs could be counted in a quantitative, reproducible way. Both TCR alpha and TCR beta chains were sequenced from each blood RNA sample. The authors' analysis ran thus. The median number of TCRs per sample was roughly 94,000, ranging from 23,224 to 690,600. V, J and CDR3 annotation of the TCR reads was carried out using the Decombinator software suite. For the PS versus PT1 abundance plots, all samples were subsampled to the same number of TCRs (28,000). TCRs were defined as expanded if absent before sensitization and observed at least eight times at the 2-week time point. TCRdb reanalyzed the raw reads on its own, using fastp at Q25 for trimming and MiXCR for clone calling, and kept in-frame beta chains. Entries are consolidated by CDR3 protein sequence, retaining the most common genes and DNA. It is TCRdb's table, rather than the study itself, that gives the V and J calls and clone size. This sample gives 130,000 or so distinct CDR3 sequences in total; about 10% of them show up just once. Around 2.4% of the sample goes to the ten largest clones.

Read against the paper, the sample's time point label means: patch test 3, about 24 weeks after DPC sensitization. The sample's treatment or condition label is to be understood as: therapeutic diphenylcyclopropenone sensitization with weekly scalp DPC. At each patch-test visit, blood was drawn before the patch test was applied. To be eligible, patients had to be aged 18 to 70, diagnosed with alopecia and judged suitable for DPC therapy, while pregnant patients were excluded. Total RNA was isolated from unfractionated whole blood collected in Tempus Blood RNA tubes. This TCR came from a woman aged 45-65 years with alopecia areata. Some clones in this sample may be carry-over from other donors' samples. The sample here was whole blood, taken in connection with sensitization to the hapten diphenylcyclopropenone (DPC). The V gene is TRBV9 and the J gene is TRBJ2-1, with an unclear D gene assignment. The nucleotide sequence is TGTGCCAGCAGCGTAGCGGAGCGACTCAATGAGCAGTTCTTC. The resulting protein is CASSVAERLNEQFF.